This T cell receptor beta chain was found in a study of regulatory T cells in long-lasting Graves disease. Study-level findings and limits: Under persistent disease, TRBV28, TRBJ1-2 and TRBJ2-5 were used preferentially. The study found persistent patients shared more public clonotypes (over 2,500) than new patients (approximately 970).

According to the study, TCR beta libraries were built with iRepertoire HTBI primers and CDR3-region Arm-PCR. TCRdb analysed the multiplex PCR reads with MiXCR anew, one entry per CDR3 protein. The table has 300,000 to 400,000 distinct CDR3 sequences, about 18% seen once. This clonotype was counted many times. Its antigen remains unknown. The CDR3 length is 12 residues. V was cut by 1 base and J by 7 bases, with 7 bases left in between. Germline V gene lookup returns CDR1 DFQATT and CDR2 SNEGSKA (reference sequence). This sample's time point: newly diagnosed GD, antithyroid drugs for less than 3 months. The authors made the TCR library using RNA they extracted from PBMCs.

This material consisted of peripheral blood mononuclear cells (PBMCs), taken at new diagnosis, from a patient treated with antithyroid drugs. The chain links TRBV20-1 to TRBJ2-2; D unclear. The TCR was taken from a female donor with Graves disease. Here the CDR3 DNA reads TGCAGTGCTAGAGGAGACGGCGGGGAGCTGTTTTTT. This translates into CSARGDGGELFF.